This T cell receptor (beta chain) was retrieved from a study of CD8+ T cells in alopecia areata. Specified treatment: oral pan-JAK inhibitor, 5-10 mg twice daily. Per germline, CDR1 SEHNR and CDR2 FQNEAQ (reference sequence). Trimming left V 1 base short and J 1 base short, with 7 bases between. The CDR3 extends over 14 amino acids. Reverse transcribed after extraction, RNA yielded cDNA as the sequencing template. Assay: immunoSEQ multiplex PCR; the TCRdb copy retains only in-frame clones and omits some. The table has 130,000 or so clones, about 88% seen once. The source material was CD8+ T cells sorted from blood, sampled at week 4, from a patient treated with tofacitinib. This sequence joins TRBV7-9 and TRBJ1-1; no clear D. The sequence was collected from a human donor with alopecia areata. CDR3 amino acids: CASSLEAGNTEAFF. The CDR3, as DNA: TGTGCCAGCAGCTTAGAGGCAGGGAACACTGAAGCTTTCTTT.